The present T cell receptor (beta chain) was sequenced within a study of blood T cell repertoires in COVID-19. In Seattle, patients joined the study during active infection and were tracked longitudinally. Clones were sequenced by immunoSEQ multiplex PCR, and TCRdb holds only the in-frame ones, with some missing. Here the sample spans about 480,000 clones, 85% to 90% being singletons. The CDR3 totals 15 residues. The V gene's germline CDR1 is KGHDR and CDR2 SFDVKD. The junction had 6 bases not matched to a gene; V was cut back by 4 bases and J by 5 bases. The V call is TRBV24-1, the J call TRBJ2-5; 10 bases are shared with TRBD2. The sequenced sample was peripheral blood. This receptor was obtained from a man between 18 and 35 years old with COVID-19, enrolled during active disease. CDR3: CATSEAGGPSETQYF. The DNA for the CDR3 is TGTGCCACCAGTGAAGCGGGAGGGCCTTCCGAGACCCAGTACTTC.